This T cell receptor (beta chain) derives from a study of CD8+CD57+ T cells in acquired aplastic anemia. Study results and limitations: In common between the patients and the controls were more than 25 CD8+ CDR3 sequences.

Those patients picked for sequencing had displayed CD8+CD57+ cell expansion on flow cytometry. This clonotype has at least ten counts. Its antigen is undetermined. Researchers used genomic DNA as the template to profile TCR beta VDJ and CDR3. TCRdb independently ran MiXCR on the reads; one entry per CDR3 protein. The table records under 200,000 distinct CDR3 sequences, roughly half of them present only once. Specimen: sorted CD4+, CD8+, or CD8+CD57+ T cells (not recorded which) from PBMCs. The TCR comes from a human donor with aplastic anemia.

The CDR3 nucleotides are TGTGCCAGCAGTGATTCTGGGGCCAACGTCCTGACTTTC. This gives the protein CASSDSGANVLTF. The chain is built from TRBV2 and TRBJ2-6; D is unresolved. The CDR3 sequence is 13 residues long. Looked up from germline, CDR1 is SNHLY and CDR2 is FYNNEI. V lost 3 bases and J lost 1, with 1 base in between.